The 12 T cell receptor beta chains listed next were all sequenced from one sample in a study of T cell responses to AZD1222 COVID-19 vaccine. The table came from immunoSEQ multiplex PCR; TCRdb's copy has only in-frame clones and leaves some out. The repertoire consists of around 100,000 clones, with approximately 84% occurring once and the leading ten covering 16%. The specimen comprised peripheral blood, sampled on day 0 of AZD1222 vaccination. The receptors stem from an adult in good health.

V gene TRBV7-2 combines with J gene TRBJ2-3; the D is unclear. The CDR3 runs to 15 residues. Germline V lookup: CDR1 SGHTA, CDR2 FQGNSA. V lost 2 bases and J 0 bases, leaving 9 bases between the germline ends. The CDR3 sequence is CASSLQATSTDTQYF. CDR3 DNA: TGTGCCAGCAGCTTACAGGCCACTAGCACAGATACGCAGTATTTT.

The chain combines TRBV11-2 with TRBJ2-3; D is undetermined. CDR3 length equals 14 residues. V was clipped by 5 bases and J by 5 bases, with 14 bases between them. CDR1 and CDR2 (germline): SGHAT, FQNNGV. The CDR3 here is CASSAPGQRDTQYF. The CDR3 region has the DNA TGTGCCAGCAGCGCGCCGGGTCAGCGAGATACGCAGTATTTT.

The gene calls are TRBV6-5 and TRBJ1-1; D is ambiguous. V was trimmed by 7 bases and J by 3 bases, leaving 6 bases between them. Germline V gene sequence: CDR1 MNHEY, CDR2 SVGAGI. The CDR3 is 11 residues long. The CDR3 nucleotides read TGTGCCAGCAAGCGGGACACTGAAGCTTTCTTT. Its protein is CASKRDTEAFF.

The chain combines TRBV7-9 with TRBJ2-5, with D uncertain. The CDR3 consists of 10 residues. CDR1 is SEHNR and CDR2 is FQNEAQ in the germline V gene (reference sequence). V dropped 8 bases and J dropped 5 bases, with 6 bases sitting between them. This CDR3 reads CASSRETQYF. Here the CDR3 DNA reads TGTGCCAGCTCACGGGAGACCCAGTACTTC. Filled out from reference TRBV7-9 and TRBJ2-5, the complete variable domain reads DTGVSQNPRHKITKRGQNVTFRCDPISEHNRLYWYRQTLGQGPEFLTYFQNEAQLEKSRLLSDRFSAERPKGSFSTLEIQRTEQGDSAMYLCASSRETQYFGPGTRLLVL.

The V gene is TRBV19, the J gene TRBJ2-1; 8 nucleotides agree with TRBD2. The CDR3 loop spans 15 amino acids. The V segment lost 7 bases and the J segment 4 bases; nucleotides outside the gene matches: 9. The germline V gene encodes CDR1 LNHDA and CDR2 SQIVND (reference sequence). The CDR3 sequence is CASTLSGGNYNEQFF. Here the CDR3 DNA reads TGTGCCAGTACCCTAAGCGGGGGAAATTACAATGAGCAGTTCTTC.

The chain recombines TRBV18 with TRBJ2-2, with TRBD2 matching over 7 bases. The CDR3 totals 14 residues. Per germline, CDR1 KGHSH and CDR2 LQKENI. The V and J ends lost 3 bases and 8 bases, in that order; junction bases with no gene match: 6. Here the CDR3 reads CASSPPAGVGELFF. Here the CDR3 DNA reads TGTGCCAGCTCACCCCCGGCGGGGGTTGGGGAGCTGTTTTTT.

The gene calls are TRBV11-2 and TRBJ2-3; 10 bases align to TRBD1. V lost 3 bases to trimming and J lost 7 bases; unmatched junction nucleotides: 7. Germline loops: CDR1 SGHAT, CDR2 FQNNGV. This CDR3 has 15 residues. The CDR3 region is CASSFGTGVWNTQYF. The CDR3 nucleotides read TGTGCCAGCAGCTTCGGGACAGGGGTTTGGAATACGCAGTATTTT. The full variable domain, completed using reference TRBV11-2 and TRBJ2-3, is EAGVAQSPRYKIIEKRQSVAFWCNPISGHATLYWYQQILGQGPKLLIQFQNNGVVDDSQLPKDRFSAERLKGVDSTLKIQPAKLEDSAVYLCASSFGTGVWNTQYFGPGTRLTVL.

The rearrangement joins TRBV12-3 or TRBV12-4 to TRBJ1-1; the D gene is possibly TRBD1 (5 bases). V was shortened by 4 bases and J by 6 bases, with 6 bases between the two germline ends. The CDR3 is made up of 11 amino acids. The DNA of the CDR3 is TGTGCCAGCAGTTCCAGGGCTGAAGCTTTCTTT. Protein product: CASSSRAEAFF.

The chain carries TRBV7-6 and TRBJ2-2; D perhaps matches TRBD1 (5 bases). The CDR3 runs to 16 residues. Germline CDR1 SGHVS, CDR2 FNYEAQ. The germline V and J ends were trimmed by 6 bases and 0 bases, with 14 bases remaining between them. DNA of the CDR3: TGTGCCAGCAGACAAGCAGGGTCATCGAACACCGGGGAGCTGTTTTTT. It encodes CASRQAGSSNTGELFF. Full variable domain (remainder filled in from reference TRBV7-6 and TRBJ2-2): GAGVSQSPRYKVTKRGQDVALRCDPISGHVSLYWYRQALGQGPEFLTYFNYEAQQDKSGLPNDRFSAERPEGSISTLTIQRTEQRDSAMYRCASRQAGSSNTGELFFGEGSRLTVL.

This sequence joins TRBV7-9 and TRBJ1-3; TRBD1 might be the D (6 bases). The V end lost 8 bases, the J end lost 0 bases, and 14 bases lay between the germline ends. The CDR3 totals 15 residues. Germline V gene lookup returns CDR1 SEHNR and CDR2 FQNEAQ (reference sequence). The chain's CDR3 is CASSGGGDSGNTIYF. CDR3 in DNA: TGTGCCAGCTCCGGGGGCGGCGACTCTGGAAACACCATATATTTT. Combining the CDR3 with reference TRBV7-9 and TRBJ1-3 gives the whole variable domain DTGVSQNPRHKITKRGQNVTFRCDPISEHNRLYWYRQTLGQGPEFLTYFQNEAQLEKSRLLSDRFSAERPKGSFSTLEIQRTEQGDSAMYLCASSGGGDSGNTIYFGEGSWLTVV.

This sequence joins TRBV30 and TRBJ1-2, with D unclear. The CDR3 runs to 12 residues. Trimming took 8 bases from V and 6 from J, leaving 16 bases between them. Germline CDR1 and CDR2: GTSNPN and SVGIG (reference sequence). CDR3 DNA: TGTGCCCAGGCGGTAGGGCGAAATGGCTACACCTTC. Translation: CAQAVGRNGYTF.

The rearrangement links TRBV6-1 to TRBJ1-5; D gene unclear. The V and J ends lost 3 bases and 7 bases respectively, with 4 bases between them. In germline, CDR1 is MNHNS, CDR2 SASEGT. This CDR3 is built from 11 residues. In nucleotides, the CDR3 is TGTGCCAGCAGTGACCACCAGCCCCAGCATTTT. This encodes CASSDHQPQHF.